This T cell receptor (beta chain) emerged from a study of blood T cell repertoires in COVID-19. On the study more broadly: COVID-19 samples from acute and convalescent phases originated in the United States, Italy and Spain.

The germline V gene has CDR1 LGHNA and CDR2 YNFKEQ. The CDR3 is made up of 18 amino acids. V was pared by 1 base and J by 7 bases, with 22 bases between. Authors' methods: Scientists estimated how many nucleated cells there were by amplifying reference gene primers. Sequenced by immunoSEQ multiplex PCR; TCRdb stores in-frame clones only, minus some. V and J calls and clone size come straight from that table; D and trimming were deduced from the DNA. Of under 85,000 clones listed, 85% were seen once; the top ten hold just under 3%. The chain carries TRBV4-2 and TRBJ1-4; possible D gene TRBD1, 5 bases. The specimen sequenced was peripheral blood. This sequence was found in a man at least 80 years old with acute or convalescent COVID-19. The DNA for the CDR3 is TGTGCCAGCAGCCAAGGTGCAGGGAACCAGGGCCTCCGTGAAAAACTGTTTTTT. Translation gives CASSQGAGNQGLREKLFF.